These 3 T cell receptor beta chains share one sample of origin, sequenced in a study of blood T cell repertoires in COVID-19. Data came from immunoSEQ multiplex PCR; TCRdb stores just in-frame clones and leaves some out. The table has tens of thousands of clones, approximately 90% seen once. The specimen was peripheral blood. These receptors came from a woman at least 80 years old with active COVID-19.

The chain couples TRBV11-2 to TRBJ1-3, with 10 bases aligning to TRBD1. CDR1 is SGHAT and CDR2 is FQNNGV in the germline V gene. The CDR3 extends over 17 amino acids. V trimming: 3 bases; J trimming: 0 bases; junction bases outside the gene matches: 5. In nucleotides, the CDR3 is TGTGCCAGCAGCTTTAGTGACAGGGGGCTCTCTGGAAACACCATATATTTT. As protein: CASSFSDRGLSGNTIYF.

The rearrangement joins TRBV12-3 or TRBV12-4 to TRBJ1-1; possible D gene TRBD1, 5 bases. The CDR3 consists of 13 residues. Trimming left V 2 bases short and J 5 bases short, with 9 bases between. CDR3 protein: CASSLSGGTEAFF. For the CDR3, the DNA is TGTGCCAGCAGTTTATCGGGGGGGACTGAAGCTTTCTTT.

The V and J genes are TRBV5-1 and TRBJ2-3; tentatively, D is TRBD1 (6 bases). This CDR3 region has 15 residues. Trimming removed 5 bases at V and 3 bases at J, with 16 bases between. CDR1 and CDR2 (germline): SGHRS, YFSETQ. This chain's CDR3 is CASSFQGLTTDTQYF. In DNA form, the CDR3 reads TGCGCCAGCAGTTTCCAGGGGCTGACGACAGATACGCAGTATTTT. Variable domain in full (rest from reference TRBV5-1 and TRBJ2-3): KAGVTQTPRYLIKTRGQQVTLSCSPISGHRSVSWYQQTPGQGLQFLFEYFSETQRNKGNFPGRFSGRQFSNSRSEMNVSTLELGDSALYLCASSFQGLTTDTQYFGPGTRLTVL.